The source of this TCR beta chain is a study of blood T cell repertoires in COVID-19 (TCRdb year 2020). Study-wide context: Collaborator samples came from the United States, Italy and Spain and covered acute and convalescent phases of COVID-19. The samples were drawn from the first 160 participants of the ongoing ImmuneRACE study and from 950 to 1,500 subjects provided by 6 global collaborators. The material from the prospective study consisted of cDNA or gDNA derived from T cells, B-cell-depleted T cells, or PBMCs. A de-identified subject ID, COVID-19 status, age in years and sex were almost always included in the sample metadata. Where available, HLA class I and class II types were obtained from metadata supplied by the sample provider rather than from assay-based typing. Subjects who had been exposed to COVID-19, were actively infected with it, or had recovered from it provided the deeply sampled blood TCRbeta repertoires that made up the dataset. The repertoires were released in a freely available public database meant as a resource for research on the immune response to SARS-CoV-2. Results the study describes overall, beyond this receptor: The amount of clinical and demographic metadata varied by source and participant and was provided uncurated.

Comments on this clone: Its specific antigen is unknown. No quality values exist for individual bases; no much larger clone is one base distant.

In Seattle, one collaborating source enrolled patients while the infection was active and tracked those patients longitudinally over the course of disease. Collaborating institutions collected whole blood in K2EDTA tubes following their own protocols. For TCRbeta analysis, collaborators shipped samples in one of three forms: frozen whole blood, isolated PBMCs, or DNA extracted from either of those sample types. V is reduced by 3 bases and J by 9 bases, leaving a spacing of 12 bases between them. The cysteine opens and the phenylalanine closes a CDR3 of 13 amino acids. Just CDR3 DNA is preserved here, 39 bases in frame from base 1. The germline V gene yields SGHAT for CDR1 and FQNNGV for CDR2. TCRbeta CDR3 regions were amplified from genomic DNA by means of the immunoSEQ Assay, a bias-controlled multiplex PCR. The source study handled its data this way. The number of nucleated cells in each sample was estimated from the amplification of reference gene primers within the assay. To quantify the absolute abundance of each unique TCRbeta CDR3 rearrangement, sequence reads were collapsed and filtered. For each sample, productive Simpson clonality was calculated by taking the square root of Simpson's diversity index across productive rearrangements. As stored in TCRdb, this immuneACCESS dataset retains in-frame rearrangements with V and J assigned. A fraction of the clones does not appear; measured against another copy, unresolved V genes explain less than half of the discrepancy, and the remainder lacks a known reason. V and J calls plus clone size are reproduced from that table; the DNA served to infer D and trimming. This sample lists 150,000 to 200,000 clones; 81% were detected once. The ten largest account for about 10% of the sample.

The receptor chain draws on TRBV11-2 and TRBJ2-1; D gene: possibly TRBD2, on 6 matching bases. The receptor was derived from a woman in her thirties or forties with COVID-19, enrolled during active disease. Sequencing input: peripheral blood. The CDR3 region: CASSLGGEGEQFF. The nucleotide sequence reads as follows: TGTGCCAGCAGCTTGGGGGGAGAGGGTGAGCAGTTCTTC.